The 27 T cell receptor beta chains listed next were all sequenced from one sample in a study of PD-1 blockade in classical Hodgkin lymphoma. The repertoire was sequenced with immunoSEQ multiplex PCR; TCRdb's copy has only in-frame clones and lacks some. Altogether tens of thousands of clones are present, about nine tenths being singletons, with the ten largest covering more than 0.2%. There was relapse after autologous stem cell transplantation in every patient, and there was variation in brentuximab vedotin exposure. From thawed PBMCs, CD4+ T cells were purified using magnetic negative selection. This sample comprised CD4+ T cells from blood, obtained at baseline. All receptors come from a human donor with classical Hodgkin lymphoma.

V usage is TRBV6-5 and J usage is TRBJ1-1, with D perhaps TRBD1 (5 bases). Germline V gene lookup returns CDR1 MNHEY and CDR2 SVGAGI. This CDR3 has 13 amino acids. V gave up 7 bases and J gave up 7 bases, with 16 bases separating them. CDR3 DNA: TGTGCCAGCACAGGGAAGTGGGACGGTGAAGCTTTCTTT. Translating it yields CASTGKWDGEAFF.

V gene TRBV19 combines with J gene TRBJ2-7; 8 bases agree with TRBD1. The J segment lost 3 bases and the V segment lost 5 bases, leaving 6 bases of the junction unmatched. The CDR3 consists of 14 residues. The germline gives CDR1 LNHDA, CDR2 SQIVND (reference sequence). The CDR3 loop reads CASSPGQGLYEQYF. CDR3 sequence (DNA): TGTGCCAGTAGTCCAGGACAGGGACTCTACGAGCAGTACTTC.

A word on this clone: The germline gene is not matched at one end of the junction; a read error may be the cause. CDR3 DNA sequence: TGTGCCAGCTCACCACTGGGACAGGGGGGCACCGATACGCAGTATTTT. Translation: CASSPLGQGGTDTQYF. This chain links TRBV18 with TRBJ2-3, with 11 bases fitting TRBD1. The CDR3 runs 16 residues. The germline gives CDR1 KGHSH, CDR2 LQKENI.

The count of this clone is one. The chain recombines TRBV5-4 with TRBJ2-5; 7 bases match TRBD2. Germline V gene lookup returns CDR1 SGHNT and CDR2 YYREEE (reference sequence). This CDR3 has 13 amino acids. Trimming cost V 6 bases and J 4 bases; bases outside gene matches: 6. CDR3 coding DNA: TGTGCCAGCAACTCCCGGACTAGAGAGACCCAGTACTTC. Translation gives CASNSRTRETQYF.

The CDR3 nucleotides read TGCAGCGGGGGACAGGGGGTGGAAAAACTGTTTTTT. This encodes CSGGQGVEKLFF. This chain links TRBV29-1 with TRBJ1-4, with 11 bases that match TRBD1. The trim removed 7 bases at V and 8 bases at J, leaving 3 bases unmatched. The CDR3 loop spans 12 amino acids. The germline CDR1 and CDR2 sequences are SQVTM and ANQGSEA.

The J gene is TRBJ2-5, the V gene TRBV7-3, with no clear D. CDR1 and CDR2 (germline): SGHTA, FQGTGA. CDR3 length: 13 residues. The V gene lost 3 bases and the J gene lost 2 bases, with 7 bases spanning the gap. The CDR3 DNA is TGTGCCAGCAGCTTCGGTCGACAAGAGACCCAGTACTTC. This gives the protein CASSFGRQETQYF.

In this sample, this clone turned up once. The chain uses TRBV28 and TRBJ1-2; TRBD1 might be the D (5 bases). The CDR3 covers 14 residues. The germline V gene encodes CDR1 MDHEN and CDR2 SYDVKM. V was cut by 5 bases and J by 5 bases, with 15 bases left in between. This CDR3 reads CASSPGRDLYGYTF. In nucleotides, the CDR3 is TGTGCCAGCAGTCCGGGGAGGGACCTATATGGCTACACCTTC.

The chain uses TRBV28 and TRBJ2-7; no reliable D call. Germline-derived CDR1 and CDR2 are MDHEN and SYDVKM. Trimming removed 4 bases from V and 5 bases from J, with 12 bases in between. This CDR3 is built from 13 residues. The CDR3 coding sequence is TGTGCCAGCAGTTACCCTGCCTTAAACGAGCAGTACTTC. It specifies CASSYPALNEQYF.

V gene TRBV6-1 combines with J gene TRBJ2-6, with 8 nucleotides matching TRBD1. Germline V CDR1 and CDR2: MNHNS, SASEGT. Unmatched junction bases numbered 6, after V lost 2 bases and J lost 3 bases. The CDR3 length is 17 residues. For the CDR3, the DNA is TGTGCCAGCAGTGAATCAGGGGGCATAGGTGGGGCCAACGTCCTGACTTTC. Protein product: CASSESGGIGGANVLTF.

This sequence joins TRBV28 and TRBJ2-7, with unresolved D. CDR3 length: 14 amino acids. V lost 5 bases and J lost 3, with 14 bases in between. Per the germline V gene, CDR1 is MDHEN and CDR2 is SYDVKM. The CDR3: CASSHPIGVYEQYF. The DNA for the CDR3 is TGTGCCAGCAGTCACCCCATTGGGGTCTACGAGCAGTACTTC.

Written as DNA, the CDR3 is TGTGCCAGCAGCCTAGGGGGATCGGGGGGTGAGACCCAGTACTTC. This codes for CASSLGGSGGETQYF. The gene calls are TRBV7-9 and TRBJ2-5; maybe TRBD2 (7 bases). Trimming cost V 5 bases and J 5 bases, with 18 bases left between them. This CDR3 region has 15 residues. Per the germline V gene, CDR1 is SEHNR and CDR2 is FQNEAQ (reference sequence).

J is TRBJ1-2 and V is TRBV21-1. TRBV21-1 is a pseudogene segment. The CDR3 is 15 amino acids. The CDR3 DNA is TGTGCCAGCAGCAAAGAGCCGGGATCCTCCCTAGGCTACACCTTC. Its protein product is CASSKEPGSSLGYTF.

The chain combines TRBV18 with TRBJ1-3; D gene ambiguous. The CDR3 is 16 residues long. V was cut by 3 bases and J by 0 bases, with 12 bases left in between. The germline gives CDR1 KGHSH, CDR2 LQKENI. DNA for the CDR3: TGTGCCAGCTCACCCCCCTCGACGGTCTCTGGAAACACCATATATTTT. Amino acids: CASSPPSTVSGNTIYF.

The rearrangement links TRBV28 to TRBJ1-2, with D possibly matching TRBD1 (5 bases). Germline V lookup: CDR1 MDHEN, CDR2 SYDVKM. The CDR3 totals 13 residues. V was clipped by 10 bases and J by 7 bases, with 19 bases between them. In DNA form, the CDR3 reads TGTGCCATCTTAGGGCCGGGGGGTGCTGGCTACACCTTC. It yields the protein CAILGPGGAGYTF.

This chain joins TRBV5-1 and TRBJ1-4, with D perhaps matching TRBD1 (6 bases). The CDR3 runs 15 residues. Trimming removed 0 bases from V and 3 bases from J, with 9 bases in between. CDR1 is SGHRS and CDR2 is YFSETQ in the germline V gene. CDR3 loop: CASSLAGASNEKLFF. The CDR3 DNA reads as TGCGCCAGCAGCTTGGCGGGGGCGTCTAATGAAAAACTGTTTTTT.

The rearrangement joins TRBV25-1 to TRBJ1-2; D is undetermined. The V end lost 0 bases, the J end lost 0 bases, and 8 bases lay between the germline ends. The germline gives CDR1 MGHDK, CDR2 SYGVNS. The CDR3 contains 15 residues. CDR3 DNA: TGTGCCAGCAGTGAATATGGTTTACCTAACTATGGCTACACCTTC. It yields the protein CASSEYGLPNYGYTF.

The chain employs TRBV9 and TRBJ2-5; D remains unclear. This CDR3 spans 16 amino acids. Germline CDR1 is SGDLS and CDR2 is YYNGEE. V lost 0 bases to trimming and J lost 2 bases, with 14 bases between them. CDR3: CASSVGRELVQETQYF. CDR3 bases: TGTGCCAGCAGCGTAGGCCGCGAGTTGGTACAAGAGACCCAGTACTTC.

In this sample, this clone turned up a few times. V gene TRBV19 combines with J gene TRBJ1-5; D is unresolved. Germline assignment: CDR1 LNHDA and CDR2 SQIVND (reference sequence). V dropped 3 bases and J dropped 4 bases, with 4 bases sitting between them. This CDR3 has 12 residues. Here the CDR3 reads CASSMVNQPQHF. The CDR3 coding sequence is TGTGCCAGTAGTATGGTGAATCAGCCCCAGCATTTT.

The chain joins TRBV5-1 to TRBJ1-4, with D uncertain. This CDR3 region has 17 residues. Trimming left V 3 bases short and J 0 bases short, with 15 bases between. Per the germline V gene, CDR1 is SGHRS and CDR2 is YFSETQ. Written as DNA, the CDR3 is TGCGCCAGCAGCTATGCGGGTGAAAGCGCAACTAATGAAAAACTGTTTTTT. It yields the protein CASSYAGESATNEKLFF.

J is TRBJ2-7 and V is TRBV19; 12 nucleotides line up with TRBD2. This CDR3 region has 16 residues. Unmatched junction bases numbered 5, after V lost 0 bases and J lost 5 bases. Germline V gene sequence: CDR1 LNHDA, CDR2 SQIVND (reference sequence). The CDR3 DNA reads TGTGCCAGTAGTATAGAGGAGACTAGCGGGAGCCACGAGCAGTACTTC. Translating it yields CASSIEETSGSHEQYF.

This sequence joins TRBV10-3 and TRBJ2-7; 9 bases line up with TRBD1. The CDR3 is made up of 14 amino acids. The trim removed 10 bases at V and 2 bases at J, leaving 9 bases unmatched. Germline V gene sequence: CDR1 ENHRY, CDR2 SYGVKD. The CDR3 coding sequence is TGTGCCACAGGGACAGGGCTCTATCCCTACGAGCAGTACTTC. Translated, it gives CATGTGLYPYEQYF.

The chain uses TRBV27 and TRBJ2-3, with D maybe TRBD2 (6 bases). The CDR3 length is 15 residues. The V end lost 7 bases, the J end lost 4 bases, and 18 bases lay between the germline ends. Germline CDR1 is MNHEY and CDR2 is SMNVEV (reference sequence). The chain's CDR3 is CASTAGGPYPDTQYF. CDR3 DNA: TGTGCCAGCACCGCCGGAGGGCCATACCCAGATACGCAGTATTTT.

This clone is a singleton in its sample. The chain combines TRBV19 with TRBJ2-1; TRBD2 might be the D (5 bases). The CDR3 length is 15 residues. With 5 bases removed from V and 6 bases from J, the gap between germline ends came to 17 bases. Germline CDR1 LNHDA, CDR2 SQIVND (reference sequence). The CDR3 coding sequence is TGTGCCAGTAGTTTCCAAACTAGATCCACCAATGAGCAGTTCTTC. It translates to CASSFQTRSTNEQFF.

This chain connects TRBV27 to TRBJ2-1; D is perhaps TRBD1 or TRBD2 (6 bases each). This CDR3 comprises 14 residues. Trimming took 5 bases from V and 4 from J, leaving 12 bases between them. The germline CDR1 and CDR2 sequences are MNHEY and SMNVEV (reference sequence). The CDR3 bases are TGTGCCAGCAGTAAGGGGGGCTGGTACAATGAGCAGTTCTTC. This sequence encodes CASSKGGWYNEQFF.

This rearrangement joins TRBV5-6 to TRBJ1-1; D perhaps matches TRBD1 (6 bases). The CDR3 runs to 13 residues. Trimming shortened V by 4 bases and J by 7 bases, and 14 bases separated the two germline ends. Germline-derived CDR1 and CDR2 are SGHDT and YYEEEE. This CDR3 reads CASSLGQEFEAFF. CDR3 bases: TGTGCCAGCAGCCTGGGACAAGAGTTTGAAGCTTTCTTT.

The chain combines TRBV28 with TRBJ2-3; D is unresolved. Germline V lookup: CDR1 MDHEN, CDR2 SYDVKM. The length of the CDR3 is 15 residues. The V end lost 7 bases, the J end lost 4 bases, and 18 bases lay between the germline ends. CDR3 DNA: TGTGCCAGCAAGAGTCCTTCTCCGGCGGCAGATACGCAGTATTTT. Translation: CASKSPSPAADTQYF.

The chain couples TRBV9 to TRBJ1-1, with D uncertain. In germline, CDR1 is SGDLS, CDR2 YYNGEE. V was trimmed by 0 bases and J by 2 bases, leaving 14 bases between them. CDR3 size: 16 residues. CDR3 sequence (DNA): TGTGCCAGCAGCGTAGGCCCCAGCGGACTAAACACTGAAGCTTTCTTT. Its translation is CASSVGPSGLNTEAFF.